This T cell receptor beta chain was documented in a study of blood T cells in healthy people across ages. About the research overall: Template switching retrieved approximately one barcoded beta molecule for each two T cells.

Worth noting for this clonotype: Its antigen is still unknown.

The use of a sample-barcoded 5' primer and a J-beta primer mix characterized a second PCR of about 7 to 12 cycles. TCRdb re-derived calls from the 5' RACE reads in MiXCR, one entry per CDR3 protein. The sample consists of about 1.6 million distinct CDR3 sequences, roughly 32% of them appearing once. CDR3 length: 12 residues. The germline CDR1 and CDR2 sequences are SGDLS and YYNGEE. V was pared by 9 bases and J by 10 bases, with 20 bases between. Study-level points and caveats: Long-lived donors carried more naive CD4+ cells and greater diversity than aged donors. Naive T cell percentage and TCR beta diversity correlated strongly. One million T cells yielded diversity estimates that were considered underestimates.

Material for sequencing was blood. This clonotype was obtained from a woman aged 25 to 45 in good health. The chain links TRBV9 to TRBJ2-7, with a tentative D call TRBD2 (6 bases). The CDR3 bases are TGTGCCATGGGGCGGGCGCGGGAAGCCCAGTACTTC. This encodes CAMGRAREAQYF.